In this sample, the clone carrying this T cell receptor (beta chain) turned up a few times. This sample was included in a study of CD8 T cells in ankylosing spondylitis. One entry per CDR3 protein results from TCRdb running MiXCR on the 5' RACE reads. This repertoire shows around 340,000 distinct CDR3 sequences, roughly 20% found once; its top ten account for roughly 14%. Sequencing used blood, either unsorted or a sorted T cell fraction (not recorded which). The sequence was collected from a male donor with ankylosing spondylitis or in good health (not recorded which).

Here the CDR3 reads CASSPYGLMDEQFF. CDR3 in DNA: TGTGCCAGCAGCCCCTACGGACTGATGGATGAGCAGTTCTTC. The chain combines TRBV12-3 or TRBV12-4 with TRBJ2-1; possibly TRBD2 for D (5 bases). V dropped 6 bases and J dropped 8 bases, with 17 bases sitting between them. The CDR3 runs to 14 residues.